This TCR beta chain was recovered during a study of response to subunit inactivated influenza vaccine. There are many counts of this clonotype. TCRdb re-called the RT-PCR reads through MiXCR, storing one row per CDR3 protein. This table has around 570,000 distinct CDR3 sequences, less than 8% appearing once. Germline CDR1 is SGHVS and CDR2 is FQNEAQ. There are 17 residues in the CDR3. The ends lost 5 bases at V and 4 bases at J; junction bases unmatched: 7. The genes are TRBV7-8 and TRBJ2-2, with 13 bases identical to TRBD2. The material sequenced was PBMCs from blood, taken 23 months after vaccination. The TCR sequence derives from a man aged 45 to 70 who received an inactivated influenza vaccine. CDR3 loop: CASSLLGTSGTTGELFF. CDR3 DNA sequence: TGTGCCAGCAGCCTCCTCGGGACTAGCGGGACCACCGGGGAGCTGTTTTTT.